Listed below are T cell receptor beta chains from one sample, sequenced in a study of blood T cells in healthy people across ages. MiXCR was run by TCRdb on the 5' RACE reads, yielding one entry per CDR3 protein. The sample has hundreds of thousands of distinct CDR3 sequences, more than 20% seen once. The sample consisted of blood. The receptor set was obtained from a man between 65 and 85 years old in good health. Each CDR3 is given with its conserved first and last residue. Each record gives: CDR3 protein, CDR3 DNA, J gene, clone size, D gene, V gene. A D gene is named only where the DNA matches it firmly. Clone size, where shown, is once, few, many, or a class for clones that have expanded.

CDR3 protein: CASSPLSDRGSEQYF
CDR3 DNA: TGTGCCAGCTCACCACTCTCCGACAGGGGGTCCGAGCAGTACTTC
J gene: TRBJ2-7
clone size: .
D gene: TRBD1
V gene: TRBV18

CDR3 protein: CASSFLAGLAGEQYF
CDR3 DNA: TGCGCCAGCAGCTTTTTGGCGGGACTAGCGGGTGAGCAGTACTTC
J gene: TRBJ2-5
clone size: few
D gene: TRBD2
V gene: TRBV5-1

CDR3 protein: CASSLGTSGGQGIQFF
CDR3 DNA: TGTGCCAGCAGCTTAGGGACTAGCGGGGGTCAGGGGATTCAGTTCTTC
J gene: TRBJ2-1
clone size: few
D gene: TRBD2
V gene: TRBV7-2

CDR3 protein: CASSSSRGQPQHF
CDR3 DNA: TGTGCCAGCAGCTCCTCGAGGGGGCAGCCCCAGCATTTT
J gene: TRBJ1-5
clone size: many
D gene: .
V gene: TRBV11-2

CDR3 protein: CASSQDEGVLTAWYEQFF
CDR3 DNA: TGCGCCAGCAGCCAAGATGAGGGGGTTCTAACCGCTTGGTATGAGCAGTTCTTC
J gene: TRBJ2-1
clone size: .
D gene: .
V gene: TRBV4-1

CDR3 protein: CASSTLGREKLFF
CDR3 DNA: TGTGCCAGCAGTACTCTAGGTCGGGAAAAACTGTTTTTT
J gene: TRBJ1-4
clone size: few
D gene: .
V gene: TRBV6-5

CDR3 protein: CASSQDRGRGNYGYTF
CDR3 DNA: TGCGCCAGCAGCCAAGACCGGGGCAGAGGGAACTATGGCTACACCTTC
J gene: TRBJ1-2
clone size: few
D gene: .
V gene: TRBV4-1

CDR3 protein: CASSPTLAGEETQYF
CDR3 DNA: TGTGCCAGCAGCCCTACACTAGCGGGAGAAGAGACCCAGTACTTC
J gene: TRBJ2-5
clone size: few
D gene: TRBD2
V gene: TRBV3-1

CDR3 protein: CSARDIRASTDTQYF
CDR3 DNA: TGCAGTGCTAGAGATATCAGGGCTAGCACAGATACGCAGTATTTT
J gene: TRBJ2-3
clone size: few
D gene: .
V gene: TRBV20-1

CDR3 protein: CASSPNRVTYEQYF
CDR3 DNA: TGTGCCAGCTCACCAAACAGGGTCACCTACGAGCAGTACTTC
J gene: TRBJ2-7
clone size: .
D gene: .
V gene: TRBV18

CDR3 protein: CASSFGDYTEAFF
CDR3 DNA: TGTGCCAGCAGCTTTGGTGACTACACTGAAGCTTTCTTT
J gene: TRBJ1-1
clone size: .
D gene: .
V gene: TRBV7-3

CDR3 protein: CASSQDVRGPLHF
CDR3 DNA: TGCGCCAGCAGCCAGGACGTCAGGGGGCCCCTCCACTTT
J gene: TRBJ1-6
clone size: few
D gene: TRBD1
V gene: TRBV5-1

CDR3 protein: CSAREPGGIRSTDTQYF
CDR3 DNA: TGCAGTGCTAGAGAGCCAGGGGGCATCCGTAGCACAGATACGCAGTATTTT
J gene: TRBJ2-3
clone size: .
D gene: TRBD1
V gene: TRBV20-1

CDR3 protein: CASSLAGMGTDTQYF
CDR3 DNA: TGTGCCAGCAGCTTAGCGGGCATGGGCACAGATACGCAGTATTTT
J gene: TRBJ2-3
clone size: .
D gene: .
V gene: TRBV7-9

CDR3 protein: CASRRGGSYEQYF
CDR3 DNA: TGTGCCAGCAGGCGAGGGGGGTCCTACGAGCAGTACTTC
J gene: TRBJ2-7
clone size: .
D gene: .
V gene: TRBV6-5

CDR3 protein: CASSLVGAGVENIQYF
CDR3 DNA: TGTGCCAGCAGCTTAGTCGGAGCGGGAGTGGAAAACATTCAGTACTTC
J gene: TRBJ2-4
clone size: few
D gene: TRBD2
V gene: TRBV11-2

CDR3 protein: CASRPAGGSSYNEQFF
CDR3 DNA: TGTGCCAGCAGGCCAGCGGGAGGGAGCTCCTACAATGAGCAGTTCTTC
J gene: TRBJ2-1
clone size: many
D gene: TRBD2
V gene: TRBV28

CDR3 protein: CASSGFKGTTGELFF
CDR3 DNA: TGTGCCAGCTCGGGATTCAAGGGGACCACCGGGGAGCTGTTTTTT
J gene: TRBJ2-2
clone size: .
D gene: .
V gene: TRBV6-8

CDR3 protein: CASSSRDSGADTQYF
CDR3 DNA: TGTGCCAGCAGCTCCCGTGATAGCGGCGCAGATACGCAGTATTTT
J gene: TRBJ2-3
clone size: .
D gene: .
V gene: TRBV9

CDR3 protein: CASSVQGFGELFF
CDR3 DNA: TGTGCCAGCAGTGTACAGGGTTTCGGGGAGCTGTTTTTT
J gene: TRBJ2-2
clone size: .
D gene: .
V gene: TRBV25-1

CDR3 protein: CASSHVHRPGEKLFF
CDR3 DNA: TGTGCCAGCAGCCATGTTCACAGGCCTGGAGAAAAACTGTTTTTT
J gene: TRBJ1-4
clone size: few
D gene: .
V gene: TRBV3-1

CDR3 protein: CASSEGLYSYEQYF
CDR3 DNA: TGTGCCAGCAGTGAAGGACTATATTCCTACGAGCAGTACTTC
J gene: TRBJ2-7
clone size: .
D gene: .
V gene: TRBV27

CDR3 protein: CASSLSANTDTQYF
CDR3 DNA: TGTGCCAGCAGCTTATCGGCGAACACAGATACGCAGTATTTT
J gene: TRBJ2-3
clone size: few
D gene: .
V gene: TRBV13

CDR3 protein: CASSVLLAGEDTQYF
CDR3 DNA: TGTGCCAGCAGCGTGTTACTAGCGGGGGAAGATACGCAGTATTTT
J gene: TRBJ2-3
clone size: few
D gene: TRBD2
V gene: TRBV9

CDR3 protein: CASSQDGLAAPGSYEQYF
CDR3 DNA: TGTGCCAGCAGCCAAGATGGGCTAGCGGCCCCCGGCTCCTACGAGCAGTACTTC
J gene: TRBJ2-7
clone size: .
D gene: TRBD2
V gene: TRBV3-1

CDR3 protein: CASSLEGGGTEVQF
CDR3 DNA: TGTGCCAGCAGCTTAGAGGGGGGTGGAACAGAGGTCCAGTTT
J gene: TRBJ1-1
clone size: .
D gene: .
V gene: TRBV7-9

CDR3 protein: CSAPGLPSYNEQFF
CDR3 DNA: TGCAGCGCTCCGGGACTACCGTCCTACAATGAGCAGTTCTTC
J gene: TRBJ2-1
clone size: .
D gene: TRBD2
V gene: TRBV29-1

CDR3 protein: CASSPSYNYEQYF
CDR3 DNA: TGTGCCAGCTCACCAAGTTACAACTACGAGCAGTACTTC
J gene: TRBJ2-7
clone size: .
D gene: .
V gene: TRBV18

CDR3 protein: CAGTPVAKNIQYF
CDR3 DNA: TGTGCCGGAACCCCCGTAGCCAAAAACATTCAGTACTTC
J gene: TRBJ2-4
clone size: .
D gene: .
V gene: TRBV11-2

CDR3 protein: CASSSDRAGTPPLHF
CDR3 DNA: TGTGCCAGCAGCTCGGACAGGGCTGGTACCCCACCCCTCCACTTT
J gene: TRBJ1-6
clone size: few
D gene: TRBD1
V gene: TRBV7-9

CDR3 protein: CSARDEGPQFF
CDR3 DNA: TGCAGTGCTAGAGATGAGGGCCCTCAGTTCTTC
J gene: TRBJ2-1
clone size: few
D gene: .
V gene: TRBV20-1